Listed below are T cell receptor beta chains from one sample, sequenced in a study of blood T cell repertoires in COVID-19. Generated by immunoSEQ multiplex PCR, the TCRdb table keeps only in-frame clones and is missing some. The data hold 200,000 or so clones, with 88% observed a single time. Source material: PBMCs or T cells enriched from blood (not recorded which). The receptors here all came from a woman aged 25 to 39 who had recovered from COVID-19. Both conserved end residues are part of each CDR3. D genes are given only for firm matches. Expanded clones are given a class, and other clones once, few, many or no size at all.

v_gene: TRBV7-9; d_gene: TRBD1; j_gene: TRBJ2-2; abundance: -; CDR3nt: TGTGCCAGCAGGGCCGGGACAGCGAACACCGGGGAGCTGTTTTTT; CDR3aa: CASRAGTANTGELFF
v_gene: TRBV7-2; d_gene: TRBD2; j_gene: TRBJ2-5; abundance: -; CDR3nt: TGTGCCAGCAGTCGAACTAGCGGGGTAGAGACCCAGTACTTC; CDR3aa: CASSRTSGVETQYF
v_gene: TRBV19; d_gene: -; j_gene: TRBJ2-7; abundance: few; CDR3nt: TGTGCCAGCTCATGGACGGGGGGCTGGGTCTACGAGCAGTACTTC; CDR3aa: CASSWTGGWVYEQYF
v_gene: TRBV6-5; d_gene: TRBD1; j_gene: TRBJ2-1; abundance: -; CDR3nt: TGTGCCAGCAGTTACGGTGGACAGGGCCACAATGAGCAGTTCTTC; CDR3aa: CASSYGGQGHNEQFF
v_gene: TRBV7-9; d_gene: -; j_gene: TRBJ2-2; abundance: -; CDR3nt: TGTGCCAGCAGCTTGAGCGAGTCAAGAACCGGGGAGCTGTTTTTT; CDR3aa: CASSLSESRTGELFF
v_gene: TRBV19; d_gene: TRBD1; j_gene: TRBJ1-1; abundance: -; CDR3nt: TGTGCCAGTAGCGGGACAGTGAACACTGAAGCTTTCTTT; CDR3aa: CASSGTVNTEAFF
v_gene: TRBV2; d_gene: TRBD1; j_gene: TRBJ2-2; abundance: once; CDR3nt: TGTGCCAGCAGTGAAGGCAGGGGGCGTACCGGGGAGCTGTTTTTT; CDR3aa: CASSEGRGRTGELFF
v_gene: TRBV7-3; d_gene: -; j_gene: TRBJ2-3; abundance: -; CDR3nt: TGTGCCAGCAGCCTCTCCACTGGTGATACGCAGTATTTT; CDR3aa: CASSLSTGDTQYF
v_gene: TRBV19; d_gene: -; j_gene: TRBJ2-4; abundance: once; CDR3nt: TGTGCCAGTAGGGGGGCATCTACGGACATTCAGTACTTC; CDR3aa: CASRGASTDIQYF
v_gene: TRBV9; d_gene: -; j_gene: TRBJ2-7; abundance: -; CDR3nt: TGTGCCAGCAGCGCCGGGACTCTGGAAGGGCAGTACTTC; CDR3aa: CASSAGTLEGQYF
v_gene: TRBV7-6; d_gene: -; j_gene: TRBJ1-3; abundance: -; CDR3nt: TGTGCCAGCAGCTTAGCGATGGGAGAATCTGGAAACACCATATATTTT; CDR3aa: CASSLAMGESGNTIYF
v_gene: TRBV19; d_gene: TRBD1; j_gene: TRBJ1-2; abundance: -; CDR3nt: TGTGCCAGTAGTTCTGAGGGGGCGCTCTATGGCTACACCTTC; CDR3aa: CASSSEGALYGYTF
v_gene: TRBV4-3; d_gene: TRBD2; j_gene: TRBJ2-7; abundance: -; CDR3nt: TGCGCCAGCAGCCAAGATCATCCTAGCGGGGCGTACGAGCAGTACTTC; CDR3aa: CASSQDHPSGAYEQYF
v_gene: TRBV7-3; d_gene: TRBD2; j_gene: TRBJ2-3; abundance: -; CDR3nt: TGTGCCAGCAGCCCGAAACTAGCGGGGGGCACAGATACGCAGTATTTT; CDR3aa: CASSPKLAGGTDTQYF
v_gene: TRBV7-2; d_gene: TRBD1; j_gene: TRBJ1-6; abundance: once; CDR3nt: TGTGCCAGCAGCCCCAGACAGGGGCTTTCACCCCTCCACTTT; CDR3aa: CASSPRQGLSPLHF
v_gene: TRBV19; d_gene: TRBD1; j_gene: TRBJ1-2; abundance: -; CDR3nt: TGTGCCAGTACCGAACAGGGGGCTACAAACTATGGCTACACCTTC; CDR3aa: CASTEQGATNYGYTF
v_gene: TRBV28; d_gene: -; j_gene: TRBJ1-5; abundance: -; CDR3nt: TGTGCCAGCAGTACCCCTAGACAGAAAAATCAGCCCCAGCATTTT; CDR3aa: CASSTPRQKNQPQHF
v_gene: TRBV14; d_gene: -; j_gene: TRBJ1-6; abundance: many; CDR3nt: TGTGCCAGCAGCCAGGGGCTCGGACAGAACTCACCCCTCCACTTT; CDR3aa: CASSQGLGQNSPLHF
v_gene: TRBV11-1; d_gene: -; j_gene: TRBJ2-5; abundance: -; CDR3nt: TGTGCCAGCAGCCTGACAGAACAAGAGACCCAGTACTTC; CDR3aa: CASSLTEQETQYF
v_gene: TRBV29-1; d_gene: -; j_gene: TRBJ1-2; abundance: -; CDR3nt: TGCAGCGTAGACTACAGGGATGGCTACACCTTC; CDR3aa: CSVDYRDGYTF
v_gene: TRBV7-2; d_gene: TRBD1; j_gene: TRBJ1-5; abundance: -; CDR3nt: TGTGCCAGCAGCTTGCAGGGGGCAGGTCAGCCCCAGCATTTT; CDR3aa: CASSLQGAGQPQHF
v_gene: TRBV27; d_gene: -; j_gene: TRBJ2-3; abundance: -; CDR3nt: TGTGCCAGCAGCCCGGGACTCGCCACAGATACGCAGTATTTT; CDR3aa: CASSPGLATDTQYF
v_gene: TRBV4-2; d_gene: TRBD1; j_gene: TRBJ1-1; abundance: -; CDR3nt: TGTGCCAGCAGCCCGGGGACAGTGAACACTGAAGCTTTCTTT; CDR3aa: CASSPGTVNTEAFF
v_gene: TRBV5-5; d_gene: -; j_gene: TRBJ1-2; abundance: -; CDR3nt: TGTGCCAGCAGCTTGGTCCGAACAGGAACCTATGGCTACACCTTC; CDR3aa: CASSLVRTGTYGYTF
v_gene: TRBV2; d_gene: -; j_gene: TRBJ1-2; abundance: -; CDR3nt: TGTGCCAGCAGTGAAACCCTTACAGACAACTATGGCTACACCTTC; CDR3aa: CASSETLTDNYGYTF
v_gene: TRBV11-1; d_gene: TRBD1; j_gene: TRBJ2-7; abundance: -; CDR3nt: TGTGCCAGCAGCCTCCCGGGACAGGGACACGAGCAGTACTTC; CDR3aa: CASSLPGQGHEQYF
v_gene: TRBV2; d_gene: TRBD1; j_gene: TRBJ1-6; abundance: -; CDR3nt: TGTGCCAGCAGCGGAGATACAGGGGGCAGCGGTTCACCCCTCCACTTT; CDR3aa: CASSGDTGGSGSPLHF
v_gene: TRBV24-1; d_gene: -; j_gene: TRBJ2-3; abundance: -; CDR3nt: TGTGCCACCGGGGCGTTGGGCACAGATACGCAGTATTTT; CDR3aa: CATGALGTDTQYF
v_gene: TRBV19; d_gene: -; j_gene: TRBJ1-5; abundance: -; CDR3nt: TGTGCCAGTAGTATAGGGGAGGGCAATCAGCCCCAGCATTTT; CDR3aa: CASSIGEGNQPQHF
v_gene: TRBV3-1/TRBV3-2; d_gene: -; j_gene: TRBJ1-2; abundance: few; CDR3nt: TGTGCCAGCAGACAGGCCCAGAACTATGGCTACACCTTC; CDR3aa: CASRQAQNYGYTF
v_gene: TRBV7-9; d_gene: -; j_gene: TRBJ1-1; abundance: -; CDR3nt: TGTGCCAGCAGCTCCTCCCGGACACACGTAAGAGAAGCTTTCTTT; CDR3aa: CASSSSRTHVREAFF
v_gene: TRBV5-4; d_gene: TRBD2; j_gene: TRBJ2-3; abundance: -; CDR3nt: TGTGCCAGCAGCTCCCCCCGACTAGCGGGGGGGCCAGATACGCAGTATTTT; CDR3aa: CASSSPRLAGGPDTQYF
v_gene: TRBV18; d_gene: TRBD1; j_gene: TRBJ1-2; abundance: -; CDR3nt: TGTGCCAGCTCACGGATAGTGGGACAGGGGCTTAACTATGGCTACACCTTC; CDR3aa: CASSRIVGQGLNYGYTF